This TCR beta chain came from a study of blood T cell repertoires in COVID-19. Across the study: The United States, Italy and Spain supplied acute and convalescent COVID-19 samples. Sources were T cells, B-cell-depleted T cells, or PBMCs; the material itself was cDNA or gDNA.

There are 13 residues in the CDR3. Germline V CDR1 and CDR2: SGHDN, FVKESK. V lost 1 base and J 3 bases, leaving 4 bases between the germline ends. Study processing details: The assay estimated nucleated cells by amplifying reference gene primers. Sequenced by immunoSEQ multiplex PCR; TCRdb stores in-frame clones only, minus some. The DNA was the basis for D and trimming; V, J and clone size are from that table. The sample consists of some 96,000 clones, 80% of them appearing once. This TCR was recovered from a woman between 65 and 79 years old with acute or convalescent COVID-19. The chain uses TRBV14 and TRBJ1-5; D remains ambiguous. Sequencing was done on a sample of peripheral blood. CDR3 sequence (DNA): TGTGCCAGCAGCCAAGGGGCCAATCAGCCCCAGCATTTT. It codes for CASSQGANQPQHF.